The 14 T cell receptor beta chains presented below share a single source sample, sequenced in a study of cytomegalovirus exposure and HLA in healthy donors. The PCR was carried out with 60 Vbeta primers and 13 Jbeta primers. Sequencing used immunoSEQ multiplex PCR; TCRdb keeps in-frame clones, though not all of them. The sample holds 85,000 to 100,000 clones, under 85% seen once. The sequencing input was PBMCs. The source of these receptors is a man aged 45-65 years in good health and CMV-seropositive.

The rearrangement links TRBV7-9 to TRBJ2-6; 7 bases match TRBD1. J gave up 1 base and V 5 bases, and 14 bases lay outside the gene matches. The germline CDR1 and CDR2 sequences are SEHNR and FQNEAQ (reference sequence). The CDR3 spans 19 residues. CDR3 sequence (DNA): TGTGCCAGCAGCCCCCCGGGGACAGAAGTTTTTTCTGGGGCCAACGTCCTGACTTTC. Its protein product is CASSPPGTEVFSGANVLTF.

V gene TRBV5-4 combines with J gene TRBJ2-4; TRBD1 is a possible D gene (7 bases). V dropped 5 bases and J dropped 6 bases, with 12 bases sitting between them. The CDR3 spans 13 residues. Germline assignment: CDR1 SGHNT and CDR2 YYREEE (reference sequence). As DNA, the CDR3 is TGTGCCAGCAGGCGGGACAGCCTAAACATTCAGTACTTC. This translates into CASRRDSLNIQYF.

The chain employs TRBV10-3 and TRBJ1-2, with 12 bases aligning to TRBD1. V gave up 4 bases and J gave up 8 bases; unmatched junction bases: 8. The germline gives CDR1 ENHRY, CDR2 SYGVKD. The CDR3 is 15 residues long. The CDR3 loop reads CAISGGQGATEGYTF. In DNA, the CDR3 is TGTGCCATCAGTGGGGGACAGGGGGCCACGGAAGGCTACACCTTC.

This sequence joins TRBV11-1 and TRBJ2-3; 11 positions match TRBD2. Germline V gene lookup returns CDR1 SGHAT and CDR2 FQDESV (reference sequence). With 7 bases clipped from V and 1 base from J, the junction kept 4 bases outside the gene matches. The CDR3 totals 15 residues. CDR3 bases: TGTGCCAGCACCCAGGGACTAGCGGGCACAGATACGCAGTATTTT. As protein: CASTQGLAGTDTQYF. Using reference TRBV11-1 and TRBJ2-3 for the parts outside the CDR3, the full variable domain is EAEVAQSPRYKITEKSQAVAFWCDPISGHATLYWYRQILGQGPELLVQFQDESVVDDSQLPKDRFSAERLKGVDSTLKIQPAELGDSAMYLCASTQGLAGTDTQYFGPGTRLTVL.

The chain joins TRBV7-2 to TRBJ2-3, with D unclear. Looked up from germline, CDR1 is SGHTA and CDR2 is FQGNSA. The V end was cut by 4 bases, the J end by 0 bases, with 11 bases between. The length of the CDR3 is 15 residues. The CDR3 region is CASSSRRTSTDTQYF. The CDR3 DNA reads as TGTGCCAGCAGCTCACGGAGAACTAGCACAGATACGCAGTATTTT.

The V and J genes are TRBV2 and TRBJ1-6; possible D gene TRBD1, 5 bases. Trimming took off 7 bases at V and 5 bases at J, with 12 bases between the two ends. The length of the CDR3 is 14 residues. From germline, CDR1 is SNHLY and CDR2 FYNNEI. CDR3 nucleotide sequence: TGTGCCAGCACGAACGCCAGGGATAATTCACCCCTCCACTTT. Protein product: CASTNARDNSPLHF.

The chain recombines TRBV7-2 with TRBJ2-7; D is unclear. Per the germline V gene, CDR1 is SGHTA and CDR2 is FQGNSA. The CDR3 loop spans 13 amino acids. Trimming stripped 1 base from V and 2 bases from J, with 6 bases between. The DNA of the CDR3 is TGTGCCAGCAGCTTAGAACACACCTACGAGCAGTACTTC. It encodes CASSLEHTYEQYF. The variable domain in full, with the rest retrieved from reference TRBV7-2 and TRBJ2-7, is GAGVSQSPSNKVTEKGKDVELRCDPISGHTALYWYRQSLGQGLEFLIYFQGNSAPDKSGLPSDRFSAERTGGSVSTLTIQRTQQEDSAVYLCASSLEHTYEQYFGPGTRLTVT.

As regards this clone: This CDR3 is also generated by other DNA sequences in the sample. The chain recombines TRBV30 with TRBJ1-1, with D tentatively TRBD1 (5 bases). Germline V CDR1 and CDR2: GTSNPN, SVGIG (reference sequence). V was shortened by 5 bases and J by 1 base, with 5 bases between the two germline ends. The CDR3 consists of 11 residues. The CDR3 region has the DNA TGTGCCTGGGACAGGAACACTGAAGCTTTCTTT. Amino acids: CAWDRNTEAFF.

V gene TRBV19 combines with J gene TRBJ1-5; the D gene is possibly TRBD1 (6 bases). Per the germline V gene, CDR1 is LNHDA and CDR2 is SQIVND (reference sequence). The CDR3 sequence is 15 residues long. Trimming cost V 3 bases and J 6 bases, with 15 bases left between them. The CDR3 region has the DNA TGTGCCAGTAGTATCAGCACCACAGGGCCTCAGCCCCAGCATTTT. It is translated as CASSISTTGPQPQHF.

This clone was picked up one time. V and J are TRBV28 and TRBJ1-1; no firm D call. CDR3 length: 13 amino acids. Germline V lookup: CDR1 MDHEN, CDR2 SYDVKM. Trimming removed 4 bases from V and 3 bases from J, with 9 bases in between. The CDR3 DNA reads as TGTGCCAGCAGTTCGAAACCGGACACTGAAGCTTTCTTT. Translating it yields CASSSKPDTEAFF.

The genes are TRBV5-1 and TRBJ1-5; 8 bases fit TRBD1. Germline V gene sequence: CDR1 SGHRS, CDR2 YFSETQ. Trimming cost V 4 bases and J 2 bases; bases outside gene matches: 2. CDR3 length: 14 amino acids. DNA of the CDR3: TGCGCCAGCAGCCCGGGACAGGGCAATCAGCCCCAGCATTTT. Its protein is CASSPGQGNQPQHF.

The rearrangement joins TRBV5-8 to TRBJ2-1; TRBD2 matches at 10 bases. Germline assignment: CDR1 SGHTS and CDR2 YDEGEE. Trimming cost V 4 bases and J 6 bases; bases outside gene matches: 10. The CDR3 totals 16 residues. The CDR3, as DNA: TGTGCCAGCAGCACACTAGAGCGGGGGGGCAGCAATGAGCAGTTCTTC. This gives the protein CASSTLERGGSNEQFF.

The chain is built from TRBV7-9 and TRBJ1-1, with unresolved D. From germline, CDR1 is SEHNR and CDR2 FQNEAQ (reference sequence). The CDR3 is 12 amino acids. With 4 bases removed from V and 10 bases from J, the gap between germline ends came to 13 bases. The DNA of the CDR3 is TGTGCCAGCAGCTCCCAGGTGCTGAGAGCTTTCTTT. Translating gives CASSSQVLRAFF.

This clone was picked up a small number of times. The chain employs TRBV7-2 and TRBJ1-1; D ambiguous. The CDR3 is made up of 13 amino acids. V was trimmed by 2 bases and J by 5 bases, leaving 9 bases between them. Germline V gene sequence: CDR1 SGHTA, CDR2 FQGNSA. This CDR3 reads CASSLPGRTEAFF. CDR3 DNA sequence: TGTGCCAGCAGCTTACCGGGGAGGACTGAAGCTTTCTTT. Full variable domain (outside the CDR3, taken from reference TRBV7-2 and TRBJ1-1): GAGVSQSPSNKVTEKGKDVELRCDPISGHTALYWYRQSLGQGLEFLIYFQGNSAPDKSGLPSDRFSAERTGGSVSTLTIQRTQQEDSAVYLCASSLPGRTEAFFGQGTRLTVV.